This TCR beta chain derives from a study of blood T cell repertoires in COVID-19. The CDR3 extends over 14 amino acids. The ends were cut back, 2 bases at V and 4 bases at J, with 11 bases in the middle. Per germline, CDR1 LGHNT and CDR2 FRNRAP. Some clones are missing from TCRdb's copy, which holds only in-frame ones; the method was immunoSEQ multiplex PCR. The sample carries approximately 56,000 clones, roughly 87% recorded once. Seattle-derived patients entered the study during active infection and were followed longitudinally. V gene TRBV12-5 combines with J gene TRBJ2-5; D remains unclear. The sample comprised peripheral blood. This receptor was obtained from a woman aged 55-75 years with COVID-19, enrolled during active disease. The CDR3 DNA reads TGTGCTAGTGGTTTGACAAGTTCGGGAGAGACCCAGTACTTC. It specifies CASGLTSSGETQYF.